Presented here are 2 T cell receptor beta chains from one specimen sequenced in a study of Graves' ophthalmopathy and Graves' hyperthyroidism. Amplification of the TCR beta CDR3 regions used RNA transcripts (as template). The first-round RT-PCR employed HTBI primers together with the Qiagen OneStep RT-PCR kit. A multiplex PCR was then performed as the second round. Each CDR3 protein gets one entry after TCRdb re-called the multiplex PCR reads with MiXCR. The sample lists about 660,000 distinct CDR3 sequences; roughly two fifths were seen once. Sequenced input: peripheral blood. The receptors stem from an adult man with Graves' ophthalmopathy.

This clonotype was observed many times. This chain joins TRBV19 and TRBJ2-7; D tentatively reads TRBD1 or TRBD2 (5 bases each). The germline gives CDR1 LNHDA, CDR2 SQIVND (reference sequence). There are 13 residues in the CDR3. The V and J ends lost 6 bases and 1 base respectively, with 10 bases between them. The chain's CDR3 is CASRGDGSYEQYF. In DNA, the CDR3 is TGTGCCAGTAGGGGGGACGGATCCTACGAGCAGTACTTC.

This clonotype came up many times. The CDR3 reads CASSLAKQDTEAFF. DNA of the CDR3: TGCGCCAGCAGCTTGGCAAAACAGGACACTGAAGCTTTCTTT. J is TRBJ1-1 and V is TRBV5-1; D might be TRBD1 (5 bases). Trimming removed 0 bases at V and 3 bases at J, with 9 bases between. CDR1 is SGHRS and CDR2 is YFSETQ in the germline V gene. This CDR3 has 14 residues.